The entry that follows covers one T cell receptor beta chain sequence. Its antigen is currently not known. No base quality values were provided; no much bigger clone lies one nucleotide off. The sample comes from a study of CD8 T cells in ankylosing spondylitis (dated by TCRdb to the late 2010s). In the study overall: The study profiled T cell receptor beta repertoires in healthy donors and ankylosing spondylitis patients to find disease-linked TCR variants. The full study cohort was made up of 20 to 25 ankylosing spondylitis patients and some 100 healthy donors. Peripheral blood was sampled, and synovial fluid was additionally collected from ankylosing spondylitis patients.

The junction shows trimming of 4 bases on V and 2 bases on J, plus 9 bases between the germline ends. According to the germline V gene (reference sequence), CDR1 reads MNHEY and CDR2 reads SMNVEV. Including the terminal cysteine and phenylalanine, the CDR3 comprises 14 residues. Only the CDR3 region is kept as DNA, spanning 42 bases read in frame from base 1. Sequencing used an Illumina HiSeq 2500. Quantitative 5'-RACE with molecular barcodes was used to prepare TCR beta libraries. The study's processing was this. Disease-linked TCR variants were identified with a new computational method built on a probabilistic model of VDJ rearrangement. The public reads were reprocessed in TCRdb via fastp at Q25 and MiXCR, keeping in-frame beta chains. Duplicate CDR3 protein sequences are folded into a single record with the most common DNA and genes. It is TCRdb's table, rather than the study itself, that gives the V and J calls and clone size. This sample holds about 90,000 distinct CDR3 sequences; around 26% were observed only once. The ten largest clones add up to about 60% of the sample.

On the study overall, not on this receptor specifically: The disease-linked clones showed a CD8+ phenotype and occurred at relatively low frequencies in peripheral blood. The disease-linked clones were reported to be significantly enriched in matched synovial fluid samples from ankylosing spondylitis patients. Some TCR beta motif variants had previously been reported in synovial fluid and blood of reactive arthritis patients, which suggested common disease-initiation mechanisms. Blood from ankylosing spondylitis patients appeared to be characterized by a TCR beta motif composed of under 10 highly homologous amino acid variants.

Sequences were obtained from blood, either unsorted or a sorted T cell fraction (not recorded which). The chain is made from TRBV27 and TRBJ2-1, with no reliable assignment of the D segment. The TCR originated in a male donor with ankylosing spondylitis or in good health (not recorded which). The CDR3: CASSSPWTYNEQFF. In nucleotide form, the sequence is TGTGCCAGCAGTTCCCCCTGGACCTACAATGAGCAGTTCTTC.